The entry that follows covers one T cell receptor (beta chain) sequence. Its antigen is undetermined. These data are taken from a study of shared clonotypes between healthy human individuals. Study results and limitations: Rarefaction showed that sequencing of sorted subsets was incomplete (despite large depth). Generally, estimated richness proved larger in naive subsets than it did in memory subsets.

The assay used deep level. The authors distributed each subset's genomic DNA evenly over several immunoSEQ plates. Data came from immunoSEQ multiplex PCR; TCRdb stores just in-frame clones and leaves some out. The sample contains 950,000 to 1,100,000 clones, about 70% of which appear only once. The CDR3 totals 13 residues. CDR1 is MNHEY, CDR2 SVGAGI, per germline. V lost 6 bases to trimming and J lost 3 bases, with 11 bases between them. The J gene is TRBJ1-1, the V gene TRBV6-5; no reliable D call. The sequencing input was memory CD4+ T cells sorted from blood. Subset here: CD45RA-negative fraction. The receptor comes from a man in his late teens or twenties in good health. The CDR3 sequence: CASRYHLYTEAFF. The CDR3 DNA reads TGTGCCAGCAGATATCATCTGTACACTGAAGCTTTCTTT.